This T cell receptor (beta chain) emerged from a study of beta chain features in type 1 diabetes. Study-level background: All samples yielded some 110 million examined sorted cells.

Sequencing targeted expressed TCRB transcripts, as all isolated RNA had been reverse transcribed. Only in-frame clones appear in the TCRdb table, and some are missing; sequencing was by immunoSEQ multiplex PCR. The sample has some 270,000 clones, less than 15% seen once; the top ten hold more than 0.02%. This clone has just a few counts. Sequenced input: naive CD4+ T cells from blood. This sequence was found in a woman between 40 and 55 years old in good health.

CDR3 in DNA: TGCGCCAGCAGCTTGGTGACAGGGCTATCCGGGGAGCTGTTTTTT. It translates to CASSLVTGLSGELFF. The genes are TRBV5-1 and TRBJ2-2, with TRBD1 identical over 7 bases. V shed 0 bases and J 6 bases; nucleotides not matched to a gene: 5. Germline V gene sequence: CDR1 SGHRS, CDR2 YFSETQ. The CDR3 length is 15 residues.